Listed below are T cell receptor beta chains from one sample, sequenced in a study of T cell responses to AZD1222 COVID-19 vaccine. Assay used: immunoSEQ multiplex PCR; TCRdb lists only in-frame clones, some missing. The sample yields some 170,000 clones, roughly 88% seen once. The material was peripheral blood, obtained 28 days after the second AZD1222 dose. Source of these receptors: an adult who received the AZD1222 COVID-19 vaccine. Each CDR3 is given with its conserved first and last residue. The D gene is left open where the match is weak. Where a row states a size, it is once, few, many or the class of an expanded clone; other rows omit it.

CDR3	DNA	size	D	V	J
CASSAPDRGFASGAYNEQFF	TGCGCCAGCAGCGCGCCGGACAGGGGCTTCGCTAGCGGGGCCTACAATGAGCAGTTCTTC	.	.	TRBV5-1	TRBJ2-1
CASRHEPGPYLEQYF	TGCGCCAGCAGACACGAGCCGGGACCTTATTTAGAGCAGTACTTC	.	.	TRBV5-1	TRBJ2-7
CASTTRGRVNYGYTF	TGTGCCAGTACCACTCGAGGACGGGTTAACTATGGCTACACCTTC	.	.	TRBV19	TRBJ1-2
CASSSDRTLSNQPQHF	TGTGCCAGCAGTTCAGACAGAACGCTTAGCAATCAGCCCCAGCATTTT	.	.	TRBV28	TRBJ1-5
CASSQDLGQATNTQYF	TGTGCCAGCAGCCAAGATCTAGGTCAGGCCACAAATACGCAGTATTTT	.	.	TRBV3-1/TRBV3-2	TRBJ2-3
CASSQMTGDQPQHF	TGCGCCAGCAGCCAAATGACAGGGGATCAGCCCCAGCATTTT	once	TRBD1	TRBV4-1	TRBJ1-5
CAIGSAGTGPSYTF	TGTGCCATTGGGTCAGCGGGGACAGGTCCGAGCTACACCTTC	.	TRBD1	TRBV28	TRBJ1-2
CASSYSNTQPQHF	TGTGCCAGCAGTTACTCGAATACTCAGCCCCAGCATTTT	few	.	TRBV6-5	TRBJ1-5
CASSYGLAGPTDTQYF	TGTGCCAGCAGCTACGGACTAGCGGGGCCCACAGATACGCAGTATTTT	.	TRBD2	TRBV5-4	TRBJ2-3
CASSPSQGNTIYF	TGTGCCAGCAGTCCCTCCCAGGGAAACACCATATATTTT	once	.	TRBV6-5	TRBJ1-3
CAIRTGDRRAGYTF	TGTGCCATCAGGACAGGGGACCGGCGGGCAGGCTACACCTTC	.	TRBD1	TRBV10-3	TRBJ1-2
CASSFPTGVTEAFF	TGTGCCAGCAGCTTTCCGACGGGGGTTACTGAAGCTTTCTTT	.	.	TRBV5-6	TRBJ1-1
CAWSVLGNTIYF	TGTGCCTGGAGTGTCCTGGGGAACACCATATATTTT	.	.	TRBV30	TRBJ1-3
CASSQGPGMNTEAFF	TGCGCCAGCAGCCAAGGTCCGGGGATGAACACTGAAGCTTTCTTT	.	.	TRBV4-3	TRBJ1-1
CASRNITGSYGYTF	TGTGCCAGCAGGAACATTACAGGGTCCTATGGCTACACCTTC	.	.	TRBV5-4	TRBJ1-2
CASSPQGQGKEAFF	TGTGCCAGCAGCCCCCAGGGGCAGGGGAAAGAAGCTTTCTTT	.	.	TRBV7-2	TRBJ1-1
CASSEGTGVYEQYF	TGTGCCAGCAGTGAGGGGACAGGGGTCTACGAGCAGTACTTC	.	TRBD1	TRBV6-1	TRBJ2-7
CASSSTGVGYTF	TGCGCCAGCAGCTCGACAGGGGTTGGCTACACCTTC	.	TRBD1	TRBV5-1	TRBJ1-2
CASSQDLWQGVARGTEAFF	TGCGCCAGCAGCCAAGATCTTTGGCAGGGGGTTGCTCGGGGCACTGAAGCTTTCTTT	.	TRBD1	TRBV4-3	TRBJ1-1
CASSPGGHEQYF	TGCGCCAGCAGTCCAGGGGGCCACGAGCAGTACTTC	.	TRBD1	TRBV10-2	TRBJ2-7
CATSRDLRATNEKLFF	TGTGCCACCAGCAGAGATCTCCGGGCAACTAATGAAAAACTGTTTTTT	.	.	TRBV15	TRBJ1-4
CASSPMANTEAFF	TGTGCCAGCTCACCAATGGCCAACACTGAAGCTTTCTTT	.	.	TRBV18	TRBJ1-1
CASNTPGWNYGYTF	TGTGCCAGCAACACTCCAGGGTGGAATTATGGCTACACCTTC	few	.	TRBV19	TRBJ1-2
CASSLQDSGNTIYF	TGTGCCAGCTCACTCCAGGACTCTGGAAACACCATATATTTT	.	.	TRBV18	TRBJ1-3
CSVVQGYFRLGGTDTQYF	TGCAGCGTTGTGCAGGGTTATTTCCGACTAGGGGGCACAGATACGCAGTATTTT	.	.	TRBV29-1	TRBJ2-3
CASSSPTRAGDEKLFF	TGTGCCAGCAGTTCCCCCACTAGGGCGGGAGATGAAAAACTGTTTTTT	.	.	TRBV28	TRBJ1-4
CSAGEKAFF	TGCAGCGCCGGAGAGAAAGCTTTCTTT	.	.	TRBV29-1	TRBJ1-1
CASSHGQGRTYEQYF	TGTGCCAGCAGTCACGGACAGGGTAGAACCTACGAGCAGTACTTC	.	TRBD1	TRBV6-5	TRBJ2-7
CASSQGRWSAPSSGANVLTF	TGTGCCAGCAGCCAAGGACGGTGGTCGGCCCCGAGCTCTGGGGCCAACGTCCTGACTTTC	once	.	TRBV3-1/TRBV3-2	TRBJ2-6